Below, 19 T cell receptor beta chains from the same sample are listed, as sequenced in a study of blood T cell repertoires in COVID-19. The protocol was immunoSEQ multiplex PCR, while the TCRdb copy is restricted to in-frame clones and leaves out a portion. The sample has fewer than 350,000 clones; 75% to 90% are singletons. The sequenced material came from peripheral blood. The origin of the receptors is a woman between 25 and 40 years old who had recovered from COVID-19.

The rearrangement links TRBV7-8 to TRBJ2-7; 7 bases line up with TRBD2. V was clipped by 5 bases and J by 1 base; unmatched bases: 2. CDR1 SGHVS and CDR2 FQNEAQ come from the germline V gene. CDR3 length equals 13 residues. The CDR3 DNA is TGTGCCAGCAGCCGGCGGGGGTCCTACGAGCAGTACTTC. Amino acids: CASSRRGSYEQYF. The full variable domain, with the rest looked up from reference TRBV7-8 and TRBJ2-7, is GAGVSQSPRYKVAKRGQDVALRCDPISGHVSLFWYQQALGQGPEFLTYFQNEAQLDKSGLPSDRFFAERPEGSVSTLKIQRTQQEDSAVYLCASSRRGSYEQYFGPGTRLTVT.

This clone was found once. This chain uses TRBV19 with TRBJ1-1, with 7 bases identical to TRBD1. The junction had 4 bases not matched to a gene; V was cut back by 5 bases and J by 4 bases. The CDR3 has 13 residues. Germline values: CDR1 LNHDA, CDR2 SQIVND (reference sequence). CDR3 residues: CASSQGTVTEAFF. In DNA form, the CDR3 reads TGTGCCAGTAGTCAAGGGACAGTCACTGAAGCTTTCTTT. Complete variable domain (other parts from reference TRBV19 and TRBJ1-1): DGGITQSPKYLFRKEGQNVTLSCEQNLNHDAMYWYRQDPGQGLRLIYYSQIVNDFQKGDIAEGYSVSREKKESFPLTVTSAQKNPTAFYLCASSQGTVTEAFFGQGTRLTVV.

This clone was seen just once. The chain carries TRBV19 and TRBJ1-3; a possible D gene is TRBD1 (6 bases). V was shortened by 3 bases and J by 1 base, with 16 bases between the two germline ends. This CDR3 contains 17 residues. Germline V gene sequence: CDR1 LNHDA, CDR2 SQIVND (reference sequence). CDR3 nucleotides: TGTGCCAGTAGTATCCGTTTGCCAGGGGCGTCTGGAAACACCATATATTTT. Its protein product is CASSIRLPGASGNTIYF.

The chain couples TRBV5-6 to TRBJ2-1; D gene unclear. V was shortened by 7 bases and J by 3 bases, with 11 bases between the two germline ends. CDR1 is SGHDT, CDR2 YYEEEE, per germline. The CDR3 is 13 amino acids. The CDR3 is CASHWQDYNEQFF. The CDR3 DNA is TGTGCCAGCCACTGGCAGGACTACAATGAGCAGTTCTTC.

The chain has TRBV7-2 and TRBJ1-4, with 7 bases lining up with TRBD1. Trimming removed 1 base from V and 5 bases from J; junction bases left unmatched: 4. Germline lookup yields CDR1 SGHTA and CDR2 FQGNSA. The CDR3 has 15 amino acids. The CDR3 is CASSLVKGANEKLFF. In DNA, the CDR3 is TGTGCCAGCAGCTTAGTCAAGGGGGCAAATGAAAAACTGTTTTTT.

The rearrangement uses TRBV19 and TRBJ2-7; 7 nucleotides align to TRBD2. The CDR3 is made up of 15 amino acids. Trimming at V came to 1 base and at J to 6 bases, leaving 9 bases not matched to a gene. CDR1 LNHDA and CDR2 SQIVND come from the germline V gene (reference sequence). CDR3 bases: TGTGCCAGTAGTATAGGGACTAGTTGGGGGAGCGAGCAGTACTTC. Translating it yields CASSIGTSWGSEQYF.

The rearrangement joins TRBV6-5 to TRBJ2-1; 15 nucleotides agree with TRBD2. Germline trimming cut 4 bases from V and 9 bases from J; bases unmatched to any gene: 4. This CDR3 spans 15 amino acids. Germline V gene data show CDR1 as MNHEY and CDR2 as SVGAGI. The CDR3 region has the DNA TGTGCCAGCAGTTGCGGACTAGCGGGAGGGGGTGAGCAGTTCTTC. Translating it yields CASSCGLAGGGEQFF.

This clone was counted once. The rearrangement uses TRBV27 and TRBJ2-7; 12 nucleotides agree with TRBD2. The V gene end was trimmed by 5 bases and the J gene end by 4 bases; junction bases not matched to a gene: 6. The CDR3 is made up of 15 amino acids. The germline V gene encodes CDR1 MNHEY and CDR2 SMNVEV (reference sequence). The CDR3 DNA reads TGTGCCAGCAGTGCCGGACTAGCGGGGTTATACGAGCAGTACTTC. Encoded protein: CASSAGLAGLYEQYF.

The V gene is TRBV6-5, the J gene TRBJ2-7, with 9 bases lining up with TRBD1. After removal of 4 bases from V and 3 bases from J, the junction contained 1 base not matched to a gene. In germline, CDR1 is MNHEY, CDR2 SVGAGI. The CDR3 sequence is 13 residues long. The CDR3 protein is CASSWTGVYEQYF. CDR3 sequence (DNA): TGTGCCAGCAGTTGGACAGGGGTCTACGAGCAGTACTTC.

V usage is TRBV30 and J usage is TRBJ1-3; a possible D gene is TRBD1 (6 bases). CDR1 and CDR2 (germline): GTSNPN, SVGIG (reference sequence). V lost 2 bases, J lost 2 bases, and 13 bases lay in between. The CDR3 spans 15 residues. CDR3: CAWSPRRGPGNTIYF. In DNA form, the CDR3 reads TGTGCCTGGAGTCCAAGGCGGGGGCCTGGAAACACCATATATTTT. The full variable domain, completed using reference TRBV30 and TRBJ1-3, is SQTIHQWPATLVQPVGSPLSLECTVEGTSNPNLYWYRQAAGRGLQLLFYSVGIGQISSEVPQNLSASRPQDRQFILSSKKLLLSDSGFYLCAWSPRRGPGNTIYFGEGSWLTVV.

The rearrangement joins TRBV6-5 to TRBJ2-3; D perhaps matches TRBD2 (6 bases). CDR1 MNHEY and CDR2 SVGAGI come from the germline V gene. The germline V and J ends were trimmed by 6 bases and 4 bases, with 11 bases remaining between them. This CDR3 region has 13 residues. In DNA, the CDR3 is TGTGCCAGCAGAACCCCGGGGGCAGATACGCAGTATTTT. Translated: CASRTPGADTQYF.

The gene calls are TRBV6-2 or TRBV6-3 and TRBJ2-7; D may be TRBD2 (9 bases). The CDR3 covers 16 residues. In germline, CDR1 is MNHEY, CDR2 SVGEGT. Deletions cut 5 bases from V and 6 bases from J, with 23 bases between. The CDR3 DNA reads as TGTGCCAGCAGTGGCGGACAGGGCGGGAGGGCCTCCGAGCAGTACTTC. Amino acid sequence: CASSGGQGGRASEQYF.

This clone was seen just once. The chain uses TRBV2 and TRBJ2-7, with D possibly being TRBD2 (6 bases). Per the germline V gene, CDR1 is SNHLY and CDR2 is FYNNEI. The V gene lost 7 bases and the J gene lost 0 bases, with 13 bases spanning the gap. The CDR3 length is 14 residues. The CDR3 sequence: CASTVGGISYEQYF. In nucleotides, the CDR3 is TGTGCCAGCACAGTGGGAGGCATCTCCTACGAGCAGTACTTC.

The V and J genes are TRBV5-6 and TRBJ1-1, with unresolved D. V gave up 0 bases and J gave up 0 bases, with 6 bases separating them. CDR1 SGHDT and CDR2 YYEEEE come from the germline V gene. The CDR3 is 14 residues long. The CDR3 DNA reads as TGTGCCAGCAGCTTGGGGCGGCTGAACACTGAAGCTTTCTTT. Translated, it gives CASSLGRLNTEAFF. Using reference TRBV5-6 and TRBJ1-1 for the parts outside the CDR3, the full variable domain is DAGVTQSPTHLIKTRGQQVTLRCSPKSGHDTVSWYQQALGQGPQFIFQYYEEEERQRGNFPDRFSGHQFPNYSSELNVNALLLGDSALYLCASSLGRLNTEAFFGQGTRLTVV.

The CDR3 region has the DNA TGTGCCAGCAGTTTAGGGACTAGCGGGAGGCTCACAGATACGCAGTATTTT. Translation: CASSLGTSGRLTDTQYF. This chain joins TRBV27 and TRBJ2-3; 15 positions agree with TRBD2. The CDR3 has 17 residues. Per the germline V gene, CDR1 is MNHEY and CDR2 is SMNVEV (reference sequence). The ends lost 2 bases at V and 2 bases at J; junction bases unmatched: 2.

The chain recombines TRBV30 with TRBJ1-1; TRBD1 matches 8 bases. Germline-derived CDR1 and CDR2 are GTSNPN and SVGIG (reference sequence). The J segment lost 3 bases and the V segment lost 0 bases, leaving 3 bases of the junction unmatched. This CDR3 region has 14 residues. The DNA of the CDR3 is TGTGCCTGGAGTGTAACAGGGGGGTACACTGAAGCTTTCTTT. Translating gives CAWSVTGGYTEAFF. The full variable domain, in which reference TRBV30 and TRBJ1-1 provide the parts outside the CDR3, is SQTIHQWPATLVQPVGSPLSLECTVEGTSNPNLYWYRQAAGRGLQLLFYSVGIGQISSEVPQNLSASRPQDRQFILSSKKLLLSDSGFYLCAWSVTGGYTEAFFGQGTRLTVV.

This chain uses TRBV30 with TRBJ2-7; the match to TRBD2 covers 10 bases. CDR1 GTSNPN and CDR2 SVGIG come from the germline V gene (reference sequence). Germline trimming cut 1 base from V and 4 bases from J; bases unmatched to any gene: 7. The CDR3 is 15 amino acids. The CDR3 DNA follows: TGTGCCTGGAGTGGGGCTAGCGGGAGCCTATACGAGCAGTACTTC. This codes for CAWSGASGSLYEQYF. The full variable domain, with the rest looked up from reference TRBV30 and TRBJ2-7, is SQTIHQWPATLVQPVGSPLSLECTVEGTSNPNLYWYRQAAGRGLQLLFYSVGIGQISSEVPQNLSASRPQDRQFILSSKKLLLSDSGFYLCAWSGASGSLYEQYFGPGTRLTVT.

As to this clone: In the same sample, other DNA sequences code for this CDR3. The chain employs TRBV30 and TRBJ1-1; D remains unclear. The CDR3 totals 12 residues. CDR1 is GTSNPN and CDR2 is SVGIG in the germline V gene (reference sequence). Trimming left V 2 bases short and J 5 bases short, with 9 bases between. In nucleotides, the CDR3 is TGTGCCTGGAGTCCTGTGGAGACTGAAGCTTTCTTT. Residues: CAWSPVETEAFF.

The V and J genes are TRBV9 and TRBJ2-1; 12 positions match TRBD2. CDR1 and CDR2 (germline): SGDLS, YYNGEE. The CDR3 length is 18 residues. J gave up 4 bases and V 0 bases, and 8 bases lay outside the gene matches. CDR3 protein: CASSVDPSGGEEYNEQFF. The CDR3 DNA reads as TGTGCCAGCAGCGTAGATCCTAGCGGGGGGGAAGAATACAATGAGCAGTTCTTC. The variable domain in full, with the rest retrieved from reference TRBV9 and TRBJ2-1, is DSGVTQTPKHLITATGQRVTLRCSPRSGDLSVYWYQQSLDQGLQFLIQYYNGEERAKGNILERFSAQQFPDLHSELNLSSLELGDSALYFCASSVDPSGGEEYNEQFFGPGTRLTVL.